The 18 T cell receptor beta chains below all came from one sample that was sequenced in a study of cytomegalovirus exposure and HLA in healthy donors. Primers included in the PCR were 60 Vbeta and 13 Jbeta primers. Measured with immunoSEQ multiplex PCR; TCRdb has only the in-frame clones, and not every one. The repertoire includes approximately 200,000 clones, under 80% of them detected once, and about 0.2% sits in the top ten. Source material: PBMCs. The receptors here all came from a girl aged 2 to 10 in good health and CMV-seronegative.

The rearrangement uses TRBV7-9 and TRBJ2-7; tentative D call: TRBD1 (6 bases). The V end lost 2 bases, the J end lost 2 bases, and 16 bases lay between the germline ends. The germline CDR1 and CDR2 sequences are SEHNR and FQNEAQ (reference sequence). The CDR3 has 16 residues. Here the CDR3 DNA reads TGTGCCAGCAGCTTACCCTTCCGTACAGGGACCTACGAGCAGTACTTC. As protein: CASSLPFRTGTYEQYF.

The chain has TRBV27 and TRBJ2-1; D may be TRBD1 (6 bases). V was trimmed by 4 bases and J by 0 bases, leaving 19 bases between them. The CDR3 contains 18 residues. Germline lookup yields CDR1 MNHEY and CDR2 SMNVEV (reference sequence). The chain's CDR3 is CASSSAPKTGSSYNEQFF. CDR3 bases: TGTGCCAGCAGTTCGGCTCCCAAAACAGGGTCCTCCTACAATGAGCAGTTCTTC.

The chain's CDR3 is CASGLGTGVLADTQYF. The CDR3 DNA follows: TGTGCTAGTGGTTTGGGGACAGGGGTATTAGCAGATACGCAGTATTTT. V and J are TRBV12-5 and TRBJ2-3; 9 bases match TRBD1. The CDR3 runs to 16 residues. Trimming removed 1 base from V and 4 bases from J; junction bases left unmatched: 6. The germline CDR1 and CDR2 sequences are LGHNT and FRNRAP.

V is TRBV29-1 and J is TRBJ2-7; TRBD2 might be the D (6 bases). This CDR3 comprises 12 residues. Per germline, CDR1 SQVTM and CDR2 ANQGSEA. V dropped 7 bases and J dropped 5 bases, with 15 bases sitting between them. DNA for the CDR3: TGCAGCGCCCAGGGACTGTCCCACGAGCAGTACTTC. Translation gives CSAQGLSHEQYF.

This clone was counted once. This chain uses TRBV6-1 with TRBJ2-5, with TRBD1 matching over 7 bases. The J call may be faulty, since TRBJ2-7 better matches the DNA end. Germline assignment: CDR1 MNHNS and CDR2 SASEGT. The CDR3 length is 13 residues. The CDR3 region is CASRRDSSYEQYF. The CDR3 nucleotides read TGTGCCAGCAGGAGGGACAGCTCCTACGAGCAGTACTTC.

V is TRBV13 and J is TRBJ2-7; TRBD1 might be the D (6 bases). Germline V gives CDR1 PRHDT, CDR2 FYEKMQ (reference sequence). V was pared by 5 bases and J by 6 bases, with 14 bases between. The CDR3 spans 13 residues. CDR3: CASSLRQGPEQYF. For the CDR3, the DNA is TGTGCCAGCAGCCTGCGGCAGGGGCCCGAGCAGTACTTC.

This chain joins TRBV13 and TRBJ1-2; unclear D gene. From germline, CDR1 is PRHDT and CDR2 FYEKMQ (reference sequence). The CDR3 is made up of 14 amino acids. Trimming removed 1 base at V and 3 bases at J, with 9 bases between. The chain's CDR3 is CASSLASRDYGYTF. CDR3 bases: TGTGCCAGCAGCTTAGCATCTCGGGACTATGGCTACACCTTC.

This sequence joins TRBV9 and TRBJ2-1; D is perhaps TRBD2 (6 bases). This CDR3 has 15 amino acids. Trimming pared 0 bases from V and 3 bases from J, leaving 10 bases between. From germline, CDR1 is SGDLS and CDR2 YYNGEE. The CDR3 DNA reads as TGTGCCAGCAGCGTAGGCTGGGGACTCTACAATGAGCAGTTCTTC. It encodes CASSVGWGLYNEQFF.

The chain has TRBV5-4 and TRBJ1-1, with a possible D match to TRBD1 (6 bases). Trimming left V 4 bases short and J 0 bases short, with 13 bases between. From germline, CDR1 is SGHNT and CDR2 YYREEE (reference sequence). The CDR3 is made up of 15 amino acids. CDR3 loop: CASSPPDSMNTEAFF. The DNA for the CDR3 is TGTGCCAGCAGCCCGCCGGACAGTATGAACACTGAAGCTTTCTTT. The full variable domain, rest sourced from reference TRBV5-4 and TRBJ1-1, is ETGVTQSPTHLIKTRGQQVTLRCSSQSGHNTVSWYQQALGQGPQFIFQYYREEENGRGNFPPRFSGLQFPNYSSELNVNALELDDSALYLCASSPPDSMNTEAFFGQGTRLTVV.

This clone was recorded once. The V gene is TRBV27, the J gene TRBJ1-1; D not certain. CDR3 length equals 13 residues. The V end was cut by 0 bases, the J end by 5 bases, with 7 bases between. Per germline, CDR1 MNHEY and CDR2 SMNVEV (reference sequence). The CDR3 DNA reads TGTGCCAGCAGTTTATCGGGGAGGACTGAAGCTTTCTTT. This translates into CASSLSGRTEAFF.

The chain uses TRBV9 and TRBJ1-2; unclear D gene. V was trimmed by 4 bases and J by 5 bases, leaving 9 bases between them. Looked up from germline, CDR1 is SGDLS and CDR2 is YYNGEE. The CDR3 extends over 12 amino acids. The CDR3 loop reads CASSTDIYGYTF. DNA for the CDR3: TGTGCCAGCAGCACAGACATATATGGCTACACCTTC.

The J gene is TRBJ2-2, the V gene TRBV25-1; 11 bases line up with TRBD2. Germline V gives CDR1 MGHDK, CDR2 SYGVNS. J lost 6 bases, V lost 8 bases, and 11 bases had no gene match. This CDR3 comprises 16 residues. The CDR3 is CASLPLAGEDPGELFF. CDR3 bases: TGTGCCAGCCTCCCACTAGCGGGAGAGGACCCCGGGGAGCTGTTTTTT.

The chain combines TRBV5-1 with TRBJ2-5; no firm D call. V lost 4 bases and J lost 0, with 13 bases in between. There are 15 residues in the CDR3. Germline V CDR1 and CDR2: SGHRS, YFSETQ. CDR3 DNA: TGCGCCAGCAGCCCGGAGATACCGTACCAAGAGACCCAGTACTTC. Amino acids: CASSPEIPYQETQYF.

V and J are TRBV5-4 and TRBJ2-7, with a weak D call TRBD1 (6 bases). CDR1 and CDR2 (germline): SGHNT, YYREEE (reference sequence). This CDR3 region has 12 residues. Between the trimmed V and J ends, which lost 0 bases and 5 bases, there was a span of 6 bases. CDR3 nucleotide sequence: TGTGCCAGCAGCTTGGAGGGGGACGAGCAGTACTTC. Amino acid sequence: CASSLEGDEQYF.

V is TRBV4-1 and J is TRBJ1-2; 10 positions match TRBD1. Losses at the gene ends were 1 base for V and 8 bases for J; bases not matched to a gene: 4. The V gene's germline CDR1 is MGHRA and CDR2 YSYEKL. This CDR3 region has 14 residues. CDR3 DNA sequence: TGCGCCAGCAGCCAAGGACAGGGGGCCTTCGGCTACACCTTC. This codes for CASSQGQGAFGYTF.

The chain joins TRBV11-2 to TRBJ1-6, with 8 nucleotides matching TRBD1. Germline CDR1 and CDR2: SGHAT and FQNNGV. Trimming at V came to 9 bases and at J to 6 bases, leaving 13 bases not matched to a gene. The CDR3 contains 16 residues. Here the CDR3 reads CASLKPGRGLNSPLHF. In DNA, the CDR3 is TGTGCCAGTCTAAAGCCGGGCAGGGGGCTTAATTCACCCCTCCACTTT.

The sample holds one count of this clone. The chain uses TRBV10-3 and TRBJ2-7, with TRBD2 identical over 12 bases. Trimming took 7 bases from V and 0 from J; bases not matched to a gene: 4. CDR3 size: 15 residues. Germline V gene data show CDR1 as ENHRY and CDR2 as SYGVKD. The CDR3: CAITSTSGGSYEQYF. CDR3 nucleotide sequence: TGTGCCATCACTTCGACTAGCGGGGGCTCCTACGAGCAGTACTTC.

The CDR3 coding sequence is TGTGCCAGCAGGGGGGGACGGGACTACGAGCAGTACTTC. It yields the protein CASRGGRDYEQYF. V usage is TRBV6-6 and J usage is TRBJ2-5, with D tentatively TRBD2 (6 bases). The DNA end is more similar to TRBJ2-7, so the J call may be wrong. CDR3 length: 13 residues. Germline-derived CDR1 and CDR2 are MNHNY and SVGAGI (reference sequence).